The sample holds many counts of the clone carrying this T cell receptor (beta chain). TCRdb re-derived calls from the RT-PCR reads in MiXCR, one entry per CDR3 protein. The sample includes 450,000 to 600,000 distinct CDR3 sequences, roughly 8.2% of them seen just once. The data stem from a study of response to subunit inactivated influenza vaccine. The CDR3 consists of 14 residues. V was clipped by 7 bases and J by 4 bases, with 19 bases between them. Germline V gives CDR1 SQVTM, CDR2 ANQGSEA. This receptor was identified in a man aged 50 to 75 who received an inactivated influenza vaccine. The chain is built from TRBV29-1 and TRBJ1-1; no clear D. The material was PBMCs from blood, obtained roughly 24 months after vaccination. The DNA for the CDR3 is TGCAGCGCCCTTTCGTTCGCGGGCGGCACTGAAGCTTTCTTT. Encoded protein: CSALSFAGGTEAFF.